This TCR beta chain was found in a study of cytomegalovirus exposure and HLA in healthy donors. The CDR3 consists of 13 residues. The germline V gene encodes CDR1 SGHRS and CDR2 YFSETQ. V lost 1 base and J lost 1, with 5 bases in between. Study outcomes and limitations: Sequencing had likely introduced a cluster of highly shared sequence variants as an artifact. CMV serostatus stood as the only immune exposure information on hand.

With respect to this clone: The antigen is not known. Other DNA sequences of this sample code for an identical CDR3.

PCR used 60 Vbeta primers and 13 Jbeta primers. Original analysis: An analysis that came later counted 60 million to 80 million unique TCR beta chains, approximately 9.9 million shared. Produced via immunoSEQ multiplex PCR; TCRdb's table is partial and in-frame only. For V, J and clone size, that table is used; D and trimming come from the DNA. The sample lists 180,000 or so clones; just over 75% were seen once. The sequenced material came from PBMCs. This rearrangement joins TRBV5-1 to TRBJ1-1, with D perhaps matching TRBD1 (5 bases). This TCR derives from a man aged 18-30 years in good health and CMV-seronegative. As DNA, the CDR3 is TGCGCCAGCAGCTTGCAGGGGAACACTGAAGCTTTCTTT. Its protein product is CASSLQGNTEAFF. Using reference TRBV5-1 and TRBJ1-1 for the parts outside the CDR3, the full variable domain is KAGVTQTPRYLIKTRGQQVTLSCSPISGHRSVSWYQQTPGQGLQFLFEYFSETQRNKGNFPGRFSGRQFSNSRSEMNVSTLELGDSALYLCASSLQGNTEAFFGQGTRLTVV.